This T cell receptor (beta chain) was sequenced during a study of CD8 T cells in Susac syndrome. RNA, at roughly 0.45 to 1 ug, was reverse transcribed with random hexamers. In TCRdb, the immunoSEQ multiplex PCR reads were re-called with MiXCR into one record per CDR3 protein. This sample has approximately 76,000 distinct CDR3 sequences, with about 95% found just once. Per the germline V gene, CDR1 is SNHLY and CDR2 is FYNNEI. V shed 3 bases and J shed 7 bases, with 12 bases lying between them. The length of the CDR3 is 13 residues. The V gene is TRBV2, the J gene TRBJ1-1; no reliable D call. The source of this sequence is a human donor with multiple sclerosis. The sequenced sample consisted of CD8+ T cells from PBMCs. CDR3 in amino acids: CASSERREGEAFF. In DNA form, the CDR3 reads TGTGCCAGCAGTGAGAGGCGGGAGGGTGAAGCTTTCTTT.